The 6 T cell receptor beta chains below all came from one sample that was sequenced in a study of blood T cell repertoires in COVID-19. Sequencing was performed with immunoSEQ multiplex PCR; in TCRdb, only in-frame clones are kept and a portion is missing. The sample yields tens of thousands of clones, about 86% seen once. Material: peripheral blood. The receptors originated from a human donor in a cohort sampled during active COVID-19.

The rearrangement links TRBV6-5 to TRBJ1-2; D is perhaps TRBD1 (6 bases). Germline lookup yields CDR1 MNHEY and CDR2 SVGAGI. This CDR3 is 15 amino acids long. V was cut by 6 bases and J by 8 bases, with 22 bases left in between. Written as DNA, the CDR3 is TGTGCCAGCAGAAATTCAAGGTTGGCAGGGGAAGGCTACACCTTC. It translates to CASRNSRLAGEGYTF.

The rearrangement links TRBV6-5 to TRBJ1-1, with 10 bases aligning to TRBD1. CDR1 and CDR2 from the germline V gene are MNHEY and SVGAGI. The CDR3 runs 13 residues. V shed 7 bases and J 3 bases; nucleotides not matched to a gene: 2. The CDR3 DNA reads as TGTGCCAGCACGGGACAGGGGTACACTGAAGCTTTCTTT. This gives the protein CASTGQGYTEAFF.

V and J are TRBV4-3 and TRBJ2-7; TRBD1 matches 7 bases. Germline values: CDR1 LGHNA, CDR2 YSLEER. V was pared by 0 bases and J by 2 bases, with 7 bases of the junction left unmatched. There are 16 residues in the CDR3. Here the CDR3 reads CASSQDTGVRPYEQYF. CDR3 nucleotide sequence: TGCGCCAGCAGCCAAGACACAGGGGTGAGACCCTACGAGCAGTACTTC.

The rearrangement links TRBV13 to TRBJ1-5; D remains unclear. The CDR3 extends over 12 amino acids. V lost 10 bases and J 6 bases, leaving 13 bases between the germline ends. Germline CDR1 PRHDT, CDR2 FYEKMQ (reference sequence). Here the CDR3 DNA reads TGTGCCACCTCTGCAACGGGTCAGCCCCAGCATTTT. The encoded protein is CATSATGQPQHF.

The genes are TRBV27 and TRBJ2-7; possible D gene TRBD1, 7 bases. The V gene lost 2 bases and the J gene lost 1 base, with 12 bases spanning the gap. The CDR3 is 15 residues long. Germline values: CDR1 MNHEY, CDR2 SMNVEV (reference sequence). CDR3 amino acids: CASSLKTGRSYEQYF. The CDR3 bases are TGTGCCAGCAGTTTAAAGACAGGGAGGTCCTACGAGCAGTACTTC.

By its share, this clone is medium-sized. V usage is TRBV3-1 (or the pseudogene TRBV3-2) and J usage is TRBJ2-7; 7 nucleotides agree with TRBD1. Trimming took 4 bases from V and 3 from J; bases not matched to a gene: 9. Germline CDR1 reads LGHDT; CDR2 reads YNNKEL (reference sequence). The CDR3 extends over 15 amino acids. This CDR3 reads CASSPVTGSIYEQYF. DNA of the CDR3: TGTGCCAGCAGCCCCGTGACAGGGAGTATCTACGAGCAGTACTTC.